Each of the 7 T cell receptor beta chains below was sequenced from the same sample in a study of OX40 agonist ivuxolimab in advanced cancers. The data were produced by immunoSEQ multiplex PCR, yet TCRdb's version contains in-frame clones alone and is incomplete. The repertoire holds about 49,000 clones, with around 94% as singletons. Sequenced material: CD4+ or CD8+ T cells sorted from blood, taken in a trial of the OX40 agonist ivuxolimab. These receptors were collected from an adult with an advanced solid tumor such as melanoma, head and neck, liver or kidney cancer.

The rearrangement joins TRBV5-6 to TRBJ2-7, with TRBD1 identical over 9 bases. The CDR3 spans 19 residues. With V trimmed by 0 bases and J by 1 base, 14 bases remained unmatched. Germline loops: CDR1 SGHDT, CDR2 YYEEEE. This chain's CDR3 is CASSLDGQGFSGFSYEQYF. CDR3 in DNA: TGTGCCAGCAGCTTGGACGGACAGGGGTTCTCTGGGTTTTCCTACGAGCAGTACTTC.

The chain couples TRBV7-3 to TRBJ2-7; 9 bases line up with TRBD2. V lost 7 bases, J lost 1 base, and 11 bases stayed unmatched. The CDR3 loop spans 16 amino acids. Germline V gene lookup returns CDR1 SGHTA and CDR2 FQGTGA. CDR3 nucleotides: TGTGCCAGCACCGGGTGGGGTAGCGGGAGTTCCTACGAGCAGTACTTC. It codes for CASTGWGSGSSYEQYF. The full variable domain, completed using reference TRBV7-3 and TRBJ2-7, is GAGVSQTPSNKVTEKGKYVELRCDPISGHTALYWYRQSLGQGPEFLIYFQGTGAADDSGLPNDRFFAVRPEGSVSTLKIQRTERGDSAVYLCASTGWGSGSSYEQYFGPGTRLTVT.

The CDR3 loop is CASSLGNWGTEAFF. The CDR3 DNA is TGTGCCAGCAGCTTAGGTAACTGGGGCACTGAAGCTTTCTTT. This chain connects TRBV11-2 to TRBJ1-1; no definite D call. This CDR3 spans 14 amino acids. Trimming removed 1 base from V and 4 bases from J, with 10 bases in between. Germline loops: CDR1 SGHAT, CDR2 FQNNGV.

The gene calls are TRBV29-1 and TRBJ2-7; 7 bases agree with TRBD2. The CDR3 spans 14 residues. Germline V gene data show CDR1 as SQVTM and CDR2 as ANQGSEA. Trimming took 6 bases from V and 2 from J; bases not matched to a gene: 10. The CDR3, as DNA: TGCAGCGTCCGAGGTCGGGAGGCAGCCTACGAGCAGTACTTC. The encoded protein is CSVRGREAAYEQYF.

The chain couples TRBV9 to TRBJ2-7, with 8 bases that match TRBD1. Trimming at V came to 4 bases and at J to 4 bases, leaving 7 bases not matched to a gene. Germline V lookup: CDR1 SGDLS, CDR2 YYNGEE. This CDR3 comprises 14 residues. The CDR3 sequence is CASSPTGAGYEQYF. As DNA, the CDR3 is TGTGCCAGCAGCCCGACAGGGGCGGGATACGAGCAGTACTTC.

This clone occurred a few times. The CDR3 region has the DNA TGTGCCAGTAGTATAGCAGTAGGACTCAACCAGCCCCAGCATTTT. This sequence encodes CASSIAVGLNQPQHF. V gene TRBV19 combines with J gene TRBJ1-5; D is unclear. The CDR3 has 15 amino acids. Trimming cost V 1 base and J 7 bases, with 14 bases left between them. Per germline, CDR1 LNHDA and CDR2 SQIVND (reference sequence).

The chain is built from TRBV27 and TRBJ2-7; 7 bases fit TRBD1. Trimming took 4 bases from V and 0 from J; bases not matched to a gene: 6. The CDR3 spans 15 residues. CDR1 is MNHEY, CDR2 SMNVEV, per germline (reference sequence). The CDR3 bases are TGTGCCAGCAGTTCCCGGACAGGCGACTCCTACGAGCAGTACTTC. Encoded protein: CASSSRTGDSYEQYF.